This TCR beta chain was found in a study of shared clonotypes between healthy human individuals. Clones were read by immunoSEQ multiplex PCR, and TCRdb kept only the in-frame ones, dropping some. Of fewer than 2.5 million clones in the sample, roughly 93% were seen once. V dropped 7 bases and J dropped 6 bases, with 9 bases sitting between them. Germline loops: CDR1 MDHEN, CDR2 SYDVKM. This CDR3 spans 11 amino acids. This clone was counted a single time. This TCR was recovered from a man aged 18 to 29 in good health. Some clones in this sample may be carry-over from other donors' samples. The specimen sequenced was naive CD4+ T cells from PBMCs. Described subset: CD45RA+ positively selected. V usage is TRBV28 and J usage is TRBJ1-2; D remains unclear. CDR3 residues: CASTNLDGYTF. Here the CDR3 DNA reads TGTGCCAGCACCAACCTGGATGGCTACACCTTC.